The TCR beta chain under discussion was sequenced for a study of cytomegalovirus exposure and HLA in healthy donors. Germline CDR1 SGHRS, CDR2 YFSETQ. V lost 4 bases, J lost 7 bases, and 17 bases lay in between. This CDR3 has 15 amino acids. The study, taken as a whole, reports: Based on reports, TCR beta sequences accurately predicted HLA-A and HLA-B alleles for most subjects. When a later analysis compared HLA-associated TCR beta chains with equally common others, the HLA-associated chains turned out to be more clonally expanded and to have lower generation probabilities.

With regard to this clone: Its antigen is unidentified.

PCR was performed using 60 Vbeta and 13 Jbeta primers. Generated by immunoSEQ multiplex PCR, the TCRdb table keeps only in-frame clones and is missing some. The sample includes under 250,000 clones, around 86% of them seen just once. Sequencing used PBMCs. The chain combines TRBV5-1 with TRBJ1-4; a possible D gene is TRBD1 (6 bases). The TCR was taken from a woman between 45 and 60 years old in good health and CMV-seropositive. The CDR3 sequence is CASSQGGGVGEKLFF. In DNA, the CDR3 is TGCGCCAGCAGCCAAGGGGGGGGCGTAGGTGAAAAACTGTTTTTT.